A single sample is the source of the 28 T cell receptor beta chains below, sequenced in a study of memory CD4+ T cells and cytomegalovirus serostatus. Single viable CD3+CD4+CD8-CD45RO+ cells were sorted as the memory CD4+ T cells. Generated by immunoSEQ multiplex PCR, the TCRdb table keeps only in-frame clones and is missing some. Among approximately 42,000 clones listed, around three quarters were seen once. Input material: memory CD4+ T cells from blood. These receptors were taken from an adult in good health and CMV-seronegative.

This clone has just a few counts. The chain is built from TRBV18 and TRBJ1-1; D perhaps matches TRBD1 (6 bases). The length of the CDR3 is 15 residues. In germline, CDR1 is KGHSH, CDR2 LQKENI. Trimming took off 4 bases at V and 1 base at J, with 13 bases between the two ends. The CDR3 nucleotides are TGTGCCAGCTCACTAAGGACAGAACCGAACACTGAAGCTTTCTTT. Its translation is CASSLRTEPNTEAFF.

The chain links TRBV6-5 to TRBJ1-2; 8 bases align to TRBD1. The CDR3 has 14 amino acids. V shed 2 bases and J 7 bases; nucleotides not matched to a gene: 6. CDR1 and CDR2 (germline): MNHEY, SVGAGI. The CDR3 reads CASSYQRTGSGYTF. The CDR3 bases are TGTGCCAGCAGTTACCAACGGACAGGGAGTGGCTACACCTTC.

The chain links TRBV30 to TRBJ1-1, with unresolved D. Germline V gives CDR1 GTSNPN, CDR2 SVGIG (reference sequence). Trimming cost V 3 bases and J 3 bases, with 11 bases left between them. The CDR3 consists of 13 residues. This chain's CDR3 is CAWSLSTYTEAFF. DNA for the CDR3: TGTGCCTGGAGCCTATCCACCTACACTGAAGCTTTCTTT.

CDR3 amino acids: CASSLGLAGVNEQYF. The CDR3 DNA sequence: TGTGCCAGCTCCCTCGGACTAGCGGGAGTGAACGAGCAGTACTTC. The chain carries TRBV18 and TRBJ2-7; TRBD2 matches 13 bases. This CDR3 is 15 amino acids long. J was trimmed by 5 bases and V by 6 bases; bases with no gene match: 7. Germline V gives CDR1 KGHSH, CDR2 LQKENI.

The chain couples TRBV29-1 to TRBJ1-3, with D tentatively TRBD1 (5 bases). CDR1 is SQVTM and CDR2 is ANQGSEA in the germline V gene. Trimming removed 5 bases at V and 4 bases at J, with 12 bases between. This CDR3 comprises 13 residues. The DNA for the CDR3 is TGCAGCGTTCGCCAGGGAGGAGGAAACACCATATATTTT. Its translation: CSVRQGGGNTIYF.

In nucleotides, the CDR3 is TGTGCCAGCAGCCGAGGGGGACAGGGAGGAGAGACCCAGTACTTC. This gives the protein CASSRGGQGGETQYF. J is TRBJ2-5 and V is TRBV5-6; 9 bases are a match to TRBD1. CDR3 size: 15 residues. Germline V gene data show CDR1 as SGHDT and CDR2 as YYEEEE. Trimming cost V 4 bases and J 4 bases; bases outside gene matches: 8.

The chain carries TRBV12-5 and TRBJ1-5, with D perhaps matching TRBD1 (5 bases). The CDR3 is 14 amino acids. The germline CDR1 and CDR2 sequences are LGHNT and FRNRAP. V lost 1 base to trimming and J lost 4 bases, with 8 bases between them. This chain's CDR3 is CASGLGQQNQPQHF. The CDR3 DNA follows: TGTGCTAGTGGTTTGGGACAGCAAAATCAGCCCCAGCATTTT.

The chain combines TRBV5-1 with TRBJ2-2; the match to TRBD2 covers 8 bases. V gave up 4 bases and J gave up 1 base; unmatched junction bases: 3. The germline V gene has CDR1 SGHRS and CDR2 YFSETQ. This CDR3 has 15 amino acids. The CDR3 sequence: CASSPTSENTGELFF. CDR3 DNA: TGCGCCAGCAGCCCGACTAGCGAGAACACCGGGGAGCTGTTTTTT.

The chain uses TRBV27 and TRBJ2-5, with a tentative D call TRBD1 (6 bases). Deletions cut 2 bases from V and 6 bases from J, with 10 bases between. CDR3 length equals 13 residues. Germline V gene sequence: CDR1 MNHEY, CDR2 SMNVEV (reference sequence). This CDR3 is CASSLGRGQTQYF. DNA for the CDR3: TGTGCCAGCAGTTTAGGCAGGGGACAGACCCAGTACTTC.

The CDR3 DNA reads TGTGCCAGCCGGGGACAGTACACAGATACGCAGTATTTT. Its translation is CASRGQYTDTQYF. This rearrangement joins TRBV18 to TRBJ2-3; TRBD1 matches at 7 bases. The V gene's germline CDR1 is KGHSH and CDR2 LQKENI. V lost 8 bases, J lost 2 bases, and 4 bases stayed unmatched. There are 13 residues in the CDR3.

The CDR3 region is CASSQKTGRTQYF. Here the CDR3 DNA reads TGTGCCAGCAGTCAAAAGACGGGGAGAACCCAGTACTTC. V usage is TRBV6-5 and J usage is TRBJ2-5; a weak D match, TRBD2 (5 bases). There are 13 residues in the CDR3. Germline lookup yields CDR1 MNHEY and CDR2 SVGAGI. Deletions cut 5 bases from V and 8 bases from J, with 15 bases between.

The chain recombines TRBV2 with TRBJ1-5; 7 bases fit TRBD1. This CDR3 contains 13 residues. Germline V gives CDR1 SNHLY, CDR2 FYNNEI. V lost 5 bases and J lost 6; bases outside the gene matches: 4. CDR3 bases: TGTGCCAGCAGTACGGCAGGGGGTCAGCCCCAGCATTTT. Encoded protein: CASSTAGGQPQHF.

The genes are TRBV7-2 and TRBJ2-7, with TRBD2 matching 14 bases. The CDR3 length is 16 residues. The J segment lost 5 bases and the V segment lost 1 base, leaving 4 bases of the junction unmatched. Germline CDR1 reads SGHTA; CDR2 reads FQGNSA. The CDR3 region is CASSLGLAGGPDEQYF. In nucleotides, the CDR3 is TGTGCCAGCAGCTTAGGACTAGCGGGAGGGCCTGACGAGCAGTACTTC.

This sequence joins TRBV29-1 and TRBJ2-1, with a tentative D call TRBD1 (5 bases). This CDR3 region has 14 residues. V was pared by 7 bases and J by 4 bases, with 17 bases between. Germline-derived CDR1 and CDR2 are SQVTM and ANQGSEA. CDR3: CSAHRQDSYNEQFF. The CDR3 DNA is TGCAGCGCTCATCGACAAGACAGTTACAATGAGCAGTTCTTC.

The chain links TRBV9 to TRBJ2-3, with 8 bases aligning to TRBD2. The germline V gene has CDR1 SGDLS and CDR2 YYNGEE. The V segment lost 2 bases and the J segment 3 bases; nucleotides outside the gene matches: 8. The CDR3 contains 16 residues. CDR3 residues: CASSVRGVLGTDTQYF. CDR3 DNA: TGTGCCAGCAGCGTGCGGGGGGTACTTGGTACAGATACGCAGTATTTT.

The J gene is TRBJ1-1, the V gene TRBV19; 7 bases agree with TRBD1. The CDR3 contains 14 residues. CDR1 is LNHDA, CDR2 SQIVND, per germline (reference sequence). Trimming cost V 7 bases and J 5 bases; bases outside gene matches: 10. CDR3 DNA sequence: TGTGCCAGTAATGGAGGGGGCTATAGAACTGAAGCTTTCTTT. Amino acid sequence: CASNGGGYRTEAFF.

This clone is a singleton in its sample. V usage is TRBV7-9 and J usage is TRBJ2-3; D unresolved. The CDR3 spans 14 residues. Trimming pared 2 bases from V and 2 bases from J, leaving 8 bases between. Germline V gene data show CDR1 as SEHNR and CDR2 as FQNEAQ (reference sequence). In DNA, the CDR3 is TGTGCCAGCAGCTTATCCAGCGCCACAGATACGCAGTATTTT. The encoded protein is CASSLSSATDTQYF.

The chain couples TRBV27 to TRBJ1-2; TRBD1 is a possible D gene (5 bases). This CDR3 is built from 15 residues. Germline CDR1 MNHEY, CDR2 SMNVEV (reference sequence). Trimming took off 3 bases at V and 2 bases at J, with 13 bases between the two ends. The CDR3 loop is CASSFRTGENYGYTF. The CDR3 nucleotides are TGTGCCAGCAGTTTCCGAACAGGAGAGAACTATGGCTACACCTTC.

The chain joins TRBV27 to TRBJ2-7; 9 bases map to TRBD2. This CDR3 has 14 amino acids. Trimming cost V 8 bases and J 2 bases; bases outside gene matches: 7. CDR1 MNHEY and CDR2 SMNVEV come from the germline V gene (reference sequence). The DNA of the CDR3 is TGTGCCAGCGCTGTAGCGGGAGACACCTACGAGCAGTACTTC. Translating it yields CASAVAGDTYEQYF.

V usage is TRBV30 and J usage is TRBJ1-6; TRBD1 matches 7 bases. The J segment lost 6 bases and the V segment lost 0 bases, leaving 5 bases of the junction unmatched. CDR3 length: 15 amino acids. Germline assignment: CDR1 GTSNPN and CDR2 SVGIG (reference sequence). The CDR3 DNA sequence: TGTGCCTGGAGTGTCCTGACAGGGATTAATTCACCCCTCCACTTT. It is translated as CAWSVLTGINSPLHF.

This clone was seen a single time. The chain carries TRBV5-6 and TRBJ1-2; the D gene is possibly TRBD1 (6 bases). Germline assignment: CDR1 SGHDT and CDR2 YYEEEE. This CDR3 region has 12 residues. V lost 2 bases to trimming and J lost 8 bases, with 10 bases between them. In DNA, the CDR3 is TGTGCCAGCAGCTTAGGGGGAGAGGGCTACACCTTC. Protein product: CASSLGGEGYTF.

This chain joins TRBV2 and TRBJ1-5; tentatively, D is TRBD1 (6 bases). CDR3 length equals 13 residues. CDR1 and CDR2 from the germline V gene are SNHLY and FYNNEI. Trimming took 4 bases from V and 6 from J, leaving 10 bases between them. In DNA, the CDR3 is TGTGCCAGCAGTGGACAGGTGCTTCAGCCCCAGCATTTT. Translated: CASSGQVLQPQHF.

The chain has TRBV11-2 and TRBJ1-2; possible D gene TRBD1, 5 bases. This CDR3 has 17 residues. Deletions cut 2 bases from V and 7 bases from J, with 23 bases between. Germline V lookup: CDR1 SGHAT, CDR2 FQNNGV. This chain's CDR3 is CASSLPLRIGAAGGYTF. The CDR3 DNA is TGTGCCAGCAGCTTACCCCTAAGGATCGGGGCCGCAGGTGGCTACACCTTC.

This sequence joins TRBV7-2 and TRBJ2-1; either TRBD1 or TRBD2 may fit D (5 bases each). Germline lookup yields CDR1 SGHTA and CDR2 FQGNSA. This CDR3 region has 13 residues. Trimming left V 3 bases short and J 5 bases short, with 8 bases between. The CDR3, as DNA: TGTGCCAGCAGCTTGGGACCAAACAATGAGCAGTTCTTC. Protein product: CASSLGPNNEQFF. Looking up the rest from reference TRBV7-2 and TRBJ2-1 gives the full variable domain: GAGVSQSPSNKVTEKGKDVELRCDPISGHTALYWYRQSLGQGLEFLIYFQGNSAPDKSGLPSDRFSAERTGGSVSTLTIQRTQQEDSAVYLCASSLGPNNEQFFGPGTRLTVL.

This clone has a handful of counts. The CDR3 coding sequence is TGTGCCAGTAGTATAGATCTATCCCGGAAGGTTGAGCAGTTCTTC. Its translation is CASSIDLSRKVEQFF. This chain uses TRBV19 with TRBJ2-1, with D unresolved. CDR3 length: 15 amino acids. The V gene lost 0 bases and the J gene lost 9 bases, with 15 bases spanning the gap. The germline CDR1 and CDR2 sequences are LNHDA and SQIVND (reference sequence).

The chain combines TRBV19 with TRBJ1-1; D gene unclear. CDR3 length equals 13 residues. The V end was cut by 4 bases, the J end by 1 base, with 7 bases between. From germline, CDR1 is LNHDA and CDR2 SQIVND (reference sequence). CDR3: CASSRGRNTEAFF. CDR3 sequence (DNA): TGTGCCAGTAGTAGGGGTAGGAACACTGAAGCTTTCTTT.

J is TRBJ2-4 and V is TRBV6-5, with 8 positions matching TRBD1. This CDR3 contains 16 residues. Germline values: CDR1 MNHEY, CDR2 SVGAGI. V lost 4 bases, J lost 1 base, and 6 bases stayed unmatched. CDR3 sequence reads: CASSSTRGLAKNIQYF. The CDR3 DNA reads TGTGCCAGCAGTTCCACCAGGGGGCTCGCCAAAAACATTCAGTACTTC.

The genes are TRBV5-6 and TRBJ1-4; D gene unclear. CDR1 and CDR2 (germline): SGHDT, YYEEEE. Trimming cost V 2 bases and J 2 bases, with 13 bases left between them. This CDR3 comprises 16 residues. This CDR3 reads CASSFGGSTTNEKLFF. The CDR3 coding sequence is TGTGCCAGCAGCTTTGGAGGGAGTACGACTAATGAAAAACTGTTTTTT.